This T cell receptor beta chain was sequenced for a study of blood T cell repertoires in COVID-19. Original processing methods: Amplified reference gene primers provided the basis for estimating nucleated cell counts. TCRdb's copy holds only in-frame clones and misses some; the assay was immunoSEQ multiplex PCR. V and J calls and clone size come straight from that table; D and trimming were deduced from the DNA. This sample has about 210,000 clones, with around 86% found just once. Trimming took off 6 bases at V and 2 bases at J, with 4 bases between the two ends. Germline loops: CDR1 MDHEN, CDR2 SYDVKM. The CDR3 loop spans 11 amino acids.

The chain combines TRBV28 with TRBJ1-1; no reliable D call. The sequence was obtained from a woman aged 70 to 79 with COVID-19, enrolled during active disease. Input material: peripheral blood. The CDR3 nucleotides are TGTGCCAGCAGCTTCAACACTGAAGCTTTCTTT. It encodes CASSFNTEAFF.